Following are 25 T cell receptor beta chains from one sample sequenced in a study of cytomegalovirus exposure and HLA in healthy donors. Vbeta (60) and Jbeta (13) primers were used in the PCR. Sequenced by immunoSEQ multiplex PCR; TCRdb stores in-frame clones only, minus some. The sample yields 150,000 to 200,000 clones, roughly 80% seen once. Sequences were obtained from PBMCs. The receptors were gathered from a girl aged 2-10 years in good health and CMV-seropositive.

The gene calls are TRBV9 and TRBJ2-1, with TRBD2 matching 12 bases. The CDR3 sequence is 16 residues long. Germline V gives CDR1 SGDLS, CDR2 YYNGEE. V lost 3 bases to trimming and J lost 4 bases; unmatched junction nucleotides: 5. The CDR3 DNA sequence: TGTGCCAGCAGCGGGGGGACTAGCGGGTATTACAATGAGCAGTTCTTC. Amino acids: CASSGGTSGYYNEQFF.

The chain uses TRBV6-1 and TRBJ2-7; a weak D match, TRBD2 (6 bases). The CDR3 length is 14 residues. Germline V gene lookup returns CDR1 MNHNS and CDR2 SASEGT. V was clipped by 6 bases and J by 3 bases, with 15 bases between them. The CDR3 sequence is CASRRPGEIYEQYF. The CDR3 DNA is TGTGCCAGCAGGCGGCCGGGGGAAATCTACGAGCAGTACTTC.

This chain links TRBV28 with TRBJ2-3; D call uncertain. The germline gives CDR1 MDHEN, CDR2 SYDVKM. V was pared by 7 bases and J by 0 bases, with 8 bases between. The CDR3 is 13 residues long. CDR3 in DNA: TGTGCCAGCACGAGTACTAGCACAGATACGCAGTATTTT. As protein: CASTSTSTDTQYF.

This chain links TRBV4-1 with TRBJ2-1, with 8 positions matching TRBD1. The germline gives CDR1 MGHRA, CDR2 YSYEKL. Losses at the gene ends were 5 bases for V and 6 bases for J; bases not matched to a gene: 6. The CDR3 is made up of 14 amino acids. The CDR3: CASSIGQGPNEQFF. In nucleotides, the CDR3 is TGCGCCAGCAGCATCGGACAGGGTCCCAATGAGCAGTTCTTC.

As to this clone: One junction end does not reproduce the germline sequence, and a read error may be involved. This rearrangement joins TRBV30 to TRBJ2-1; D is possibly TRBD1 (6 bases). The CDR3 extends over 14 amino acids. Per germline, CDR1 GTSNPN and CDR2 SVGIG (reference sequence). CDR3 amino acids: CAWTDRSSYNEQLF. CDR3 sequence (DNA): TGTGCCTGGACCGACAGGAGCTCCTACAATGAGCAGCTCTTC.

V usage is TRBV27 and J usage is TRBJ2-3, with TRBD2 as a possible D gene (6 bases). The CDR3 is made up of 14 amino acids. Trimming took off 10 bases at V and 0 bases at J, with 14 bases between the two ends. Germline V gene data show CDR1 as MNHEY and CDR2 as SMNVEV (reference sequence). The CDR3 bases are TGTGCCACCGCGCGGGGCTCTAGCACAGATACGCAGTATTTT. Translated, it gives CATARGSSTDTQYF.

The rearrangement joins TRBV6-1 to TRBJ2-5, with D tentatively TRBD2 (6 bases). Deletions cut 7 bases from V and 2 bases from J, with 17 bases between. In germline, CDR1 is MNHNS, CDR2 SASEGT. The CDR3 covers 15 residues. This chain's CDR3 is CASNQPGLGQETQYF. As DNA, the CDR3 is TGTGCCAGCAACCAACCGGGACTGGGACAAGAGACCCAGTACTTC.

The genes are TRBV10-1 and TRBJ2-3; TRBD2 matches 8 bases. The CDR3 spans 15 residues. Trimming took 7 bases from V and 3 from J; bases not matched to a gene: 9. Germline CDR1 WNHNN, CDR2 SYGVQD (reference sequence). The CDR3 reads CASTSAGVRTDTQYF. The CDR3 nucleotides are TGCGCCAGCACTTCAGCGGGAGTTAGAACAGATACGCAGTATTTT.

This clone was seen more than once but under ten times. This chain links TRBV27 with TRBJ2-1; maybe TRBD2 (6 bases). V dropped 3 bases and J dropped 10 bases, with 16 bases sitting between them. The CDR3 totals 14 residues. Germline V gives CDR1 MNHEY, CDR2 SMNVEV (reference sequence). The CDR3: CASSFAGPQKEQFF. In DNA, the CDR3 is TGTGCCAGCAGTTTTGCGGGACCCCAAAAAGAGCAGTTCTTC.

CDR3 nucleotide sequence: TGCGCCAGCAGAAGGTCAGGGTTCTCCTACAATGAGCAGTTCTTC. Residues: CASRRSGFSYNEQFF. The chain employs TRBV10-2 and TRBJ2-1, with D possibly matching TRBD1 (5 bases). CDR1 and CDR2 from the germline V gene are WSHSY and SAAADI. V shed 6 bases and J shed 0 bases, with 12 bases lying between them. The CDR3 sequence is 15 residues long.

This clone was counted a single time. This sequence joins TRBV14 and TRBJ2-6, with D tentatively TRBD1 (6 bases). From germline, CDR1 is SGHDN and CDR2 FVKESK. Trimming pared 3 bases from V and 2 bases from J, leaving 11 bases between. This CDR3 contains 16 residues. CDR3 bases: TGTGCCAGCAGCCACCTGAGGGGGACTGGGGCCAACGTCCTGACTTTC. Amino acid sequence: CASSHLRGTGANVLTF.

This clone was counted a few times. The V gene is TRBV18, the J gene TRBJ1-3; 7 positions match TRBD1. V dropped 3 bases and J dropped 4; count of bases not matched to a gene: 0. Germline CDR1 is KGHSH and CDR2 is LQKENI. The CDR3 spans 13 residues. The CDR3 here is CASSPDRGNTIYF. Here the CDR3 DNA reads TGTGCCAGCTCACCGGACAGGGGAAACACCATATATTTT. Combining the CDR3 with reference TRBV18 and TRBJ1-3 gives the whole variable domain NAGVMQNPRHLVRRRGQEARLRCSPMKGHSHVYWYRQLPEEGLKFMVYLQKENIIDESGMPKERFSAEFPKEGPSILRIQQVVRGDSAAYFCASSPDRGNTIYFGEGSWLTVV.

This clone has a handful of counts. The rearrangement joins TRBV30 to TRBJ2-7; TRBD2 might be the D (6 bases). Looked up from germline, CDR1 is GTSNPN and CDR2 is SVGIG (reference sequence). This CDR3 has 14 amino acids. V was clipped by 2 bases and J by 3 bases, with 14 bases between them. The CDR3 loop reads CAWSLGGPHYEQYF. CDR3 coding DNA: TGTGCCTGGAGTCTGGGGGGACCCCACTACGAGCAGTACTTC.

This clone was seen once. One end of the junction fails to match germline, which may point to a read error. V gene TRBV7-7 combines with J gene TRBJ2-5; 9 bases line up with TRBD1. Germline CDR1 SSHAT, CDR2 FNYEAQ (reference sequence). CDR3 length: 14 amino acids. The CDR3 loop is CASSLRTGVETQYF. The CDR3 nucleotides are TGTGCTAGCAGCTTAAGGACAGGGGTGGAGACCCAGTACTTC.

The chain has TRBV28 and TRBJ2-2; D gene unclear. Between the trimmed V and J ends, which lost 4 bases and 6 bases, there was a span of 15 bases. This CDR3 is 15 amino acids long. Germline CDR1 MDHEN, CDR2 SYDVKM. CDR3 in amino acids: CASSSRRTQAGELFF. The CDR3 region has the DNA TGTGCCAGCAGTTCTCGCCGAACCCAGGCCGGGGAGCTGTTTTTT.

This chain uses TRBV10-1 with TRBJ2-2, with 9 positions matching TRBD1. V dropped 2 bases and J dropped 7; count of bases not matched to a gene: 5. The CDR3 length is 15 residues. CDR1 is WNHNN, CDR2 SYGVQD, per germline (reference sequence). The CDR3 DNA sequence: TGCGCCAGCAGTGAGGCGGGACAGGGCAACGGGGAGCTGTTTTTT. As protein: CASSEAGQGNGELFF.

V usage is TRBV28 and J usage is TRBJ1-5, with TRBD1 matching 8 bases. V dropped 5 bases and J dropped 0; count of bases not matched to a gene: 6. This CDR3 region has 16 residues. Germline V lookup: CDR1 MDHEN, CDR2 SYDVKM. The CDR3 DNA reads TGTGCCAGCAGTCCCTACAGGGGGACTAGCAATCAGCCCCAGCATTTT. It codes for CASSPYRGTSNQPQHF.

This clone was counted once. The chain couples TRBV6-5 to TRBJ2-1; TRBD2 matches at 9 bases. The CDR3 has 14 amino acids. V dropped 2 bases and J dropped 8; count of bases not matched to a gene: 4. Per germline, CDR1 MNHEY and CDR2 SVGAGI. CDR3 in DNA: TGTGCCAGCAGTTACGAGTCTAGCGGGGATGAGCAGTTCTTC. Protein: CASSYESSGDEQFF.

The chain uses TRBV6-6 and TRBJ1-5; D not resolved. Germline V gene data show CDR1 as MNHNY and CDR2 as SVGAGI (reference sequence). This CDR3 spans 13 amino acids. The V and J ends lost 2 bases and 6 bases respectively, with 8 bases between them. This CDR3 is CASSYEQTQPQHF. The CDR3 region has the DNA TGTGCCAGCAGTTACGAACAAACTCAGCCCCAGCATTTT.

CDR3 nucleotide sequence: TGTGCCAGCAGTCCCCGACAGGGGGCGCGCACCGGGGAGCTGTTTTTT. Translated, it gives CASSPRQGARTGELFF. The rearrangement links TRBV5-4 to TRBJ2-2; 10 bases are a match to TRBD1. The J segment lost 4 bases and the V segment lost 5 bases, leaving 8 bases of the junction unmatched. Germline CDR1 reads SGHNT; CDR2 reads YYREEE (reference sequence). The CDR3 runs to 16 residues.

J is TRBJ2-1 and V is TRBV30, with a possible D match to TRBD2 (6 bases). Trimming pared 3 bases from V and 5 bases from J, leaving 11 bases between. CDR3 length: 13 amino acids. Germline lookup yields CDR1 GTSNPN and CDR2 SVGIG (reference sequence). The CDR3 here is CAWSLAPDNEQFF. The CDR3 nucleotides read TGTGCCTGGAGCCTAGCGCCAGACAATGAGCAGTTCTTC.

This clone came up a few times. The J gene is TRBJ2-2, the V gene TRBV25-1; 7 nucleotides align to TRBD1. The CDR3 runs to 16 residues. Germline V gene lookup returns CDR1 MGHDK and CDR2 SYGVNS. Trimming at V came to 6 bases and at J to 4 bases, leaving 11 bases not matched to a gene. CDR3 region: CASSPGQWVSTGELFF. The CDR3 DNA sequence: TGTGCCAGCAGCCCGGGACAGTGGGTGAGCACCGGGGAGCTGTTTTTT. The full variable domain, completed using reference TRBV25-1 and TRBJ2-2, is EADIYQTPRYLVIGTGKKITLECSQTMGHDKMYWYQQDPGMELHLIHYSYGVNSTEKGDLSSESTVSRIRTEHFPLTLESARPSHTSQYLCASSPGQWVSTGELFFGEGSRLTVL.

The CDR3 loop is CASSHGTGGYGELFF. The CDR3 DNA sequence: TGCGCCAGCAGCCACGGGACAGGGGGTTACGGGGAGCTGTTTTTT. The J gene is TRBJ2-2, the V gene TRBV4-1, with 11 bases matching TRBD1. The V segment lost 3 bases and the J segment 7 bases; nucleotides outside the gene matches: 4. CDR3 size: 15 residues. Per germline, CDR1 MGHRA and CDR2 YSYEKL.

CDR3 amino acids: CSAGLAEYQETQYF. The CDR3 coding sequence is TGCAGCGCTGGATTAGCGGAGTACCAAGAGACCCAGTACTTC. The chain couples TRBV29-1 to TRBJ2-5; possibly TRBD2 for D (6 bases). The CDR3 is 14 amino acids. V gave up 7 bases and J gave up 0 bases, with 15 bases separating them. Germline assignment: CDR1 SQVTM and CDR2 ANQGSEA.

The V and J genes are TRBV10-2 and TRBJ2-3, with 7 bases lining up with TRBD2. The ends lost 5 bases at V and 2 bases at J; junction bases unmatched: 4. CDR1 and CDR2 (germline): WSHSY, SAAADI. The CDR3 contains 14 residues. The CDR3 coding sequence is TGCGCCAGCAGTCCGACTAGCCCCACAGATACGCAGTATTTT. Translated: CASSPTSPTDTQYF.